These 31 T cell receptor beta chains were all obtained from the same sample, sequenced in a study of Graves' ophthalmopathy and Graves' hyperthyroidism. Transcripts of RNA were the source for amplifying TCR beta CDR3 regions. Second-round multiplex PCR came after first-round RT-PCR with HTBI primers. TCRdb re-analysed the multiplex PCR reads in MiXCR, keeping a single row per CDR3 protein. The sample holds over a million distinct CDR3 sequences; about 35% are singletons and the top ten take over 8.5%. Sequencing input: peripheral blood or thyroid tissue (not recorded which). These receptors were taken from an adult man with Graves' hyperthyroidism.

This clonotype was detected many times. This chain links TRBV15 with TRBJ2-7, with 7 nucleotides matching TRBD1. J lost 3 bases, V lost 1 base, and 3 bases had no gene match. The CDR3 loop spans 14 amino acids. Germline V gene lookup returns CDR1 LNHNV and CDR2 YYDKDF (reference sequence). The CDR3 DNA is TGTGCCACCAGCAGAGGGGACAGTTTCTACGAGCAGTACTTC. Protein product: CATSRGDSFYEQYF.

The chain joins TRBV5-1 to TRBJ2-2; 9 nucleotides align to TRBD1. The V gene end was trimmed by 4 bases and the J gene end by 7 bases; junction bases not matched to a gene: 5. From germline, CDR1 is SGHRS and CDR2 YFSETQ. This CDR3 spans 14 amino acids. The DNA for the CDR3 is TGCGCCAGCAGCCCAGGGACAGGGCACGGGGAGCTGTTTTTT. Translating gives CASSPGTGHGELFF.

This clonotype was observed at least ten times. The chain is built from TRBV7-2 and TRBJ2-5, with 7 bases identical to TRBD1. In germline, CDR1 is SGHTA, CDR2 FQGNSA. Trimming at V came to 1 base and at J to 2 bases, leaving 4 bases not matched to a gene. The CDR3 sequence is 15 residues long. As DNA, the CDR3 is TGTGCCAGCAGCTTAGTGGGCAGGGGGCAAGAGACCCAGTACTTC. Encoded protein: CASSLVGRGQETQYF.

On this clonotype: This clone may be a read error of a much larger clone one base away. J is TRBJ2-5 and V is TRBV10-3, with a possible D match to TRBD2 (5 bases). This CDR3 contains 15 residues. Per the germline V gene, CDR1 is ENHRY and CDR2 is SYGVKD. V lost 6 bases, J lost 1 base, and 15 bases lay in between. In DNA form, the CDR3 reads TGTGCCATCAGCCCCGGACTGGGTACCCAAGAGACCCAGTACTTC. Protein product: CAISPGLGTQETQYF.

The V gene is TRBV6-5, the J gene TRBJ1-2, with a weak D call TRBD1 (5 bases). The CDR3 runs 14 residues. Trimming removed 4 bases at V and 6 bases at J, with 15 bases between. Germline V gene lookup returns CDR1 MNHEY and CDR2 SVGAGI. The CDR3 is CASSSGPFSNGYTF. The CDR3, as DNA: TGTGCCAGCAGTTCAGGGCCCTTTTCCAATGGCTACACCTTC.

The CDR3 region has the DNA TGCAGTGCTAGAGATATTGGTAGCGGGAGGGGGGTTTACGAGCAGTACTTC. Its translation is CSARDIGSGRGVYEQYF. J is TRBJ2-7 and V is TRBV20-1; 11 bases are shared with TRBD2. Trimming removed 0 bases from V and 4 bases from J; junction bases left unmatched: 11. Germline CDR1 DFQATT, CDR2 SNEGSKA (reference sequence). The CDR3 is made up of 17 amino acids.

As concerns this clonotype: The junction shows a germline mismatch at one end, possibly a read error. J is TRBJ1-2 and V is TRBV5-1; TRBD1 agrees at 9 bases. Germline V gene sequence: CDR1 SGHRS, CDR2 YFSETQ. The CDR3 contains 16 residues. CDR3 residues: CASSSSRGQGDYGYTF. For the CDR3, the DNA is TGTGCCAGCAGCTCGTCGCGGGGACAGGGCGACTATGGCTACACCTTC.

This clonotype was recorded at least ten times. This chain links TRBV6-5 with TRBJ1-2; 7 nucleotides line up with TRBD1. The CDR3 extends over 13 amino acids. CDR1 and CDR2 from the germline V gene are MNHEY and SVGAGI. V lost 2 bases, J lost 4 bases, and 1 base stayed unmatched. CDR3 region: CASSYRDSYGYTF. The CDR3, as DNA: TGTGCCAGCAGTTACAGGGACAGCTATGGCTACACCTTC.

This clonotype was observed at least ten times. The rearrangement links TRBV20-1 to TRBJ1-5; TRBD1 might be the D (5 bases). CDR1 and CDR2 from the germline V gene are DFQATT and SNEGSKA (reference sequence). This CDR3 spans 17 amino acids. Between the trimmed V and J ends, which lost 3 bases and 0 bases, there was a span of 18 bases. The CDR3 region is CSASGHSIVLSNQPQHF. CDR3 sequence (DNA): TGCAGTGCTAGCGGACACTCGATCGTTCTTAGCAATCAGCCCCAGCATTTT.

This clonotype occurred many times. The chain has TRBV5-1 and TRBJ2-7; unclear D gene. This CDR3 comprises 13 residues. Trimming stripped 5 bases from V and 3 bases from J, with 12 bases between. Germline V gives CDR1 SGHRS, CDR2 YFSETQ. Here the CDR3 DNA reads TGCGCCAGCAGAGTAGGGCAGGACTACGAGCAGTACTTC. This gives the protein CASRVGQDYEQYF.

This clonotype occurred many times. The CDR3 bases are TGTGCCAGCAGCTTGAGGACGGGACACGCGAACACTGAAGCTTTCTTT. It yields the protein CASSLRTGHANTEAFF. The chain couples TRBV5-5 to TRBJ1-1; D is possibly TRBD1 (6 bases). The CDR3 runs 16 residues. V lost 1 base, J lost 1 base, and 14 bases lay in between. The germline V gene encodes CDR1 SGHKS and CDR2 YYEKEE (reference sequence).

This clonotype was counted a few times. The chain uses TRBV7-9 and TRBJ2-2; 8 nucleotides match TRBD1. The length of the CDR3 is 17 residues. Unmatched junction bases numbered 9, after V lost 6 bases and J lost 0 bases. In germline, CDR1 is SEHNR, CDR2 FQNEAQ (reference sequence). The CDR3 nucleotides read TGTGCCAGCAGTTCCAGACCGGGACAGGCGAACACCGGGGAGCTGTTTTTT. Protein: CASSSRPGQANTGELFF. Complete variable domain (other parts from reference TRBV7-9 and TRBJ2-2): DTGVSQNPRHKITKRGQNVTFRCDPISEHNRLYWYRQTLGQGPEFLTYFQNEAQLEKSRLLSDRFSAERPKGSFSTLEIQRTEQGDSAMYLCASSSRPGQANTGELFFGEGSRLTVL.

The chain combines TRBV7-9 with TRBJ2-5, with D possibly being TRBD2 (6 bases). The V gene lost 5 bases and the J gene lost 0 bases, with 16 bases spanning the gap. Germline lookup yields CDR1 SEHNR and CDR2 FQNEAQ (reference sequence). The CDR3 runs to 16 residues. This CDR3 reads CASSPGPRDYQETQYF. The CDR3 DNA reads as TGTGCCAGCAGCCCTGGGCCCAGGGACTACCAAGAGACCCAGTACTTC.

This rearrangement joins TRBV25-1 to TRBJ1-6; 10 bases are shared with TRBD1. The ends lost 6 bases at V and 7 bases at J; junction bases unmatched: 9. The germline V gene has CDR1 MGHDK and CDR2 SYGVNS. CDR3 size: 16 residues. The CDR3 protein is CASRGPGTGVNSPLHF. CDR3 sequence (DNA): TGTGCCAGCAGGGGACCGGGGACAGGGGTCAATTCACCCCTCCACTTT.

The rearrangement uses TRBV10-3 and TRBJ2-7; 11 bases map to TRBD2. This CDR3 is 17 amino acids long. Germline V lookup: CDR1 ENHRY, CDR2 SYGVKD. The V and J ends lost 4 bases and 6 bases, in that order; junction bases with no gene match: 14. Here the CDR3 reads CAISGGLAGGDGSEQYF. DNA of the CDR3: TGTGCCATCAGTGGCGGGCTAGCGGGAGGAGATGGCTCCGAGCAGTACTTC.

This clonotype was detected ten times or more. J is TRBJ2-7 and V is TRBV6-6; D is unresolved. The CDR3 is made up of 12 amino acids. Per the germline V gene, CDR1 is MNHNY and CDR2 is SVGAGI (reference sequence). The ends were cut back, 2 bases at V and 3 bases at J, with 5 bases in the middle. CDR3 residues: CASSYPDYEQYF. CDR3 coding DNA: TGTGCCAGCAGTTACCCCGACTACGAGCAGTACTTC.

The V and J genes are TRBV29-1 and TRBJ2-7, with 7 bases aligning to TRBD1. The CDR3 spans 14 residues. Germline V gives CDR1 SQVTM, CDR2 ANQGSEA. The ends lost 7 bases at V and 5 bases at J; junction bases unmatched: 14. The CDR3 protein is CSGLDRQGVHEQYF. CDR3 nucleotide sequence: TGCAGCGGCTTGGACAGGCAGGGTGTCCACGAGCAGTACTTC.

Notes on this clonotype: Mismatch with germline at one junction end may stem from a read error. This chain links TRBV5-6 with TRBJ2-7; either TRBD1 or TRBD2 may fit D (5 bases each). The CDR3 runs to 16 residues. The germline gives CDR1 SGHDT, CDR2 YYEEEE. In DNA form, the CDR3 reads TGTGCCAGCAGCCGTAAGGGGACGGTGAACTCCTCCGAGCAGTACTTC. Its protein is CASSRKGTVNSSEQYF.

The chain recombines TRBV20-1 with TRBJ1-5; no reliable D call. The CDR3 has 15 residues. CDR1 and CDR2 (germline): DFQATT, SNEGSKA (reference sequence). Trimming removed 0 bases at V and 4 bases at J, with 13 bases between. In nucleotides, the CDR3 is TGCAGTGCTAGAGAGGCCGGGAGACTTAATCAGCCCCAGCATTTT. Residues: CSAREAGRLNQPQHF.

This clonotype occurred a few times. J is TRBJ2-7 and V is TRBV19, with 10 bases lining up with TRBD1. Germline trimming cut 1 base from V and 3 bases from J; bases unmatched to any gene: 6. The germline V gene has CDR1 LNHDA and CDR2 SQIVND (reference sequence). The CDR3 spans 16 residues. CDR3 in DNA: TGTGCCAGTAGTATAGGCGGGACAGGGGCCCTCTACGAGCAGTACTTC. It yields the protein CASSIGGTGALYEQYF. Looking up the rest from reference TRBV19 and TRBJ2-7 gives the full variable domain: DGGITQSPKYLFRKEGQNVTLSCEQNLNHDAMYWYRQDPGQGLRLIYYSQIVNDFQKGDIAEGYSVSREKKESFPLTVTSAQKNPTAFYLCASSIGGTGALYEQYFGPGTRLTVT.

This chain connects TRBV11-2 to TRBJ2-6; no reliable D call. Per the germline V gene, CDR1 is SGHAT and CDR2 is FQNNGV. Trimming pared 4 bases from V and 0 bases from J, leaving 10 bases between. The CDR3 runs to 16 residues. The CDR3 region is CASSCPTSSGANVLTF. CDR3 DNA: TGTGCCAGCAGCTGTCCTACCAGCTCTGGGGCCAACGTCCTGACTTTC.

This clonotype has only a few counts. V gene TRBV25-1 combines with J gene TRBJ2-3, with D perhaps TRBD1 (5 bases). Germline V lookup: CDR1 MGHDK, CDR2 SYGVNS. Between the trimmed V and J ends, which lost 2 bases and 0 bases, there was a span of 12 bases. The CDR3 spans 16 residues. CDR3 region: CASSEPGLSSTDTQYF. As DNA, the CDR3 is TGTGCCAGCAGTGAACCAGGGCTTAGTAGCACAGATACGCAGTATTTT.

A word on this clonotype: A clone one base away is much larger, so this may be a read error. The gene calls are TRBV11-2 and TRBJ2-5; 7 positions match TRBD1. CDR1 is SGHAT and CDR2 is FQNNGV in the germline V gene. This CDR3 spans 13 amino acids. The CDR3 sequence is CASSAAGTEAQYF. CDR3 in DNA: TGTGCCAGCAGCGCAGCAGGGACAGAGGCCCAGTACTTC.

The chain recombines TRBV7-8 with TRBJ2-7; D remains ambiguous. V lost 1 base and J lost 5, with 12 bases in between. The CDR3 totals 14 residues. From germline, CDR1 is SGHVS and CDR2 FQNEAQ. DNA of the CDR3: TGTGCCAGCAGCTTAGAGGCAGGAAGGGACGAGCAGTACTTC. Protein: CASSLEAGRDEQYF.

Note on this clonotype: A much larger clone lies one base from this, so it may be a read error. The gene calls are TRBV10-1 and TRBJ2-7; D is unclear. Germline CDR1 WNHNN, CDR2 SYGVQD (reference sequence). The CDR3 contains 13 residues. Trimming took 11 bases from V and 2 from J, leaving 16 bases between them. CDR3: CALRTGLPYEQYF. For the CDR3, the DNA is TGCGCCCTACGCACCGGGTTGCCCTACGAGCAGTACTTC.

This clonotype was seen at least ten times. The chain has TRBV5-1 and TRBJ2-2; 9 bases align to TRBD1. The junction had 6 bases not matched to a gene; V was cut back by 0 bases and J by 6 bases. CDR3 length: 16 amino acids. Germline loops: CDR1 SGHRS, CDR2 YFSETQ. CDR3 residues: CASSLAGTGYSGELFF. Written as DNA, the CDR3 is TGCGCCAGCAGCTTGGCCGGGACAGGGTACTCCGGGGAGCTGTTTTTT. The full variable domain, completed using reference TRBV5-1 and TRBJ2-2, is KAGVTQTPRYLIKTRGQQVTLSCSPISGHRSVSWYQQTPGQGLQFLFEYFSETQRNKGNFPGRFSGRQFSNSRSEMNVSTLELGDSALYLCASSLAGTGYSGELFFGEGSRLTVL.

This clonotype was counted ten times or more. The chain recombines TRBV10-3 with TRBJ1-2; 8 nucleotides agree with TRBD1. This CDR3 has 13 amino acids. J lost 8 bases, V lost 2 bases, and 4 bases had no gene match. Germline CDR1 reads ENHRY; CDR2 reads SYGVKD. The CDR3 nucleotides read TGTGCCATCAGTGAGGGACAGGGTGAAGGCTACACCTTC. Its translation: CAISEGQGEGYTF.

The chain links TRBV5-1 to TRBJ1-1; 7 positions agree with TRBD1. The germline gives CDR1 SGHRS, CDR2 YFSETQ. This CDR3 spans 17 amino acids. Unmatched junction bases numbered 8, after V lost 0 bases and J lost 0 bases. CDR3 residues: CASSLAGGPGMNTEAFF. The CDR3, as DNA: TGCGCCAGCAGCTTGGCAGGGGGACCTGGGATGAACACTGAAGCTTTCTTT.

This clonotype occurred many times. This chain joins TRBV24-1 and TRBJ1-1, with D possibly matching TRBD1 (6 bases). This CDR3 has 14 amino acids. Trimming shortened V by 4 bases and J by 7 bases, and 15 bases separated the two germline ends. The germline V gene has CDR1 KGHDR and CDR2 SFDVKD. CDR3 DNA sequence: TGTGCCACCAGTGAATGGACAGCGCAAGATGAAGCTTTCTTT. It is translated as CATSEWTAQDEAFF.

This clonotype has only a few counts. The CDR3 spells CATSASTGNTIYF. DNA for the CDR3: TGTGCCACCAGCGCTAGCACTGGAAACACCATATATTTT. The chain carries TRBV15 and TRBJ1-3, with no clear D. V dropped 5 bases and J dropped 2 bases, with 7 bases sitting between them. The CDR3 loop spans 13 amino acids. Germline CDR1 and CDR2: LNHNV and YYDKDF (reference sequence).

CDR3 DNA sequence: TGCGCCAGCACCGGGGACAGCAGAAACACCGGGGAGCTGTTTTTT. Translating gives CASTGDSRNTGELFF. The rearrangement uses TRBV10-2 and TRBJ2-2; 7 positions agree with TRBD1. Germline-derived CDR1 and CDR2 are WSHSY and SAAADI. V trimming: 7 bases; J trimming: 2 bases; junction bases outside the gene matches: 7. The CDR3 is 15 residues long.